This T cell receptor beta chain was recorded in a study of low-dose radiotherapy and immunotherapy resistance in tumors. Whole-study context: The schedule for Cohort 2 used 1 Gy per fraction every two weeks, which added up to 13 Gy over 26 weeks. Every two weeks patients got nivolumab 240 mg flat dose, plus ipilimumab 1 mg/kg every six weeks, intravenously. Each two-week cycle included intravenous cyclophosphamide 200 mg/m2, given one day before radiation and immunotherapy.

This sample's time point: after trial treatment. Documented treatment: LDRT plus nivolumab, ipilimumab, low-dose cyclophosphamide and aspirin (RACIN trial). Trimming removed 6 bases at V and 4 bases at J, with 7 bases between. Per the germline V gene, CDR1 is SGHVS and CDR2 is FQNEAQ. The CDR3 covers 13 residues. This clonotype has at least ten counts. TRAV and TRBV primers primed cDNA for both TCRalpha and TCRbeta. TCRs were put through roughly 19 PCR cycles of amplification with Phusion. A constant-region primer and the V-primer adapter served as the primer pair. Following isolation, mRNA was amplified via in vitro transcription. One entry per CDR3 protein results from TCRdb running MiXCR on the reads. The sample has fewer than 110,000 distinct CDR3 sequences; 20% to 25% are singletons.

Sequences were derived from PBMCs, sampled after low-dose radiotherapy plus immunotherapy. The TCR originated in a male donor with prostate cancer. The V call is TRBV7-8, the J call TRBJ1-6; D is undetermined. In DNA form, the CDR3 reads TGTGCCAGCAGGGGCCCATATAATTCACCCCTCCACTTT. Translating it yields CASRGPYNSPLHF.